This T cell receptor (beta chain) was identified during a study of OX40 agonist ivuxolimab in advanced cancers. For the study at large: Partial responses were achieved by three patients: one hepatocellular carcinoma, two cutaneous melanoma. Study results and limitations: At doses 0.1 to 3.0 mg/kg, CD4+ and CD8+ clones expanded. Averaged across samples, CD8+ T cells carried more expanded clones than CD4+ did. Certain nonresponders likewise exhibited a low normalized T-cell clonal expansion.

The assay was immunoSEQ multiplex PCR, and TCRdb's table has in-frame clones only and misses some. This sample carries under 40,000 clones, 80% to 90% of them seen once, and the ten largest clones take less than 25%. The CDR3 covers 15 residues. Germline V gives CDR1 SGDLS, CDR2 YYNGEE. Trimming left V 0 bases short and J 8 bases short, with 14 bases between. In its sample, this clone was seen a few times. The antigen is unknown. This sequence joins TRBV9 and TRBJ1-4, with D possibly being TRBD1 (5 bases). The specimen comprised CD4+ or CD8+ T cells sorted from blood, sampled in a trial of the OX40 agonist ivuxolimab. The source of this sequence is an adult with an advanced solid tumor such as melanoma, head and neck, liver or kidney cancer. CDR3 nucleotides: TGTGCCAGCAGCGTAGATTTGAGGGAGGGGGAAAAACTGTTTTTT. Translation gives CASSVDLREGEKLFF.